This TCR beta chain is from a study of blood T cell repertoires in COVID-19 (dated by TCRdb to 2018 to 2021). In the study overall: Samples covering the acute and convalescent phases of COVID-19 were provided by collaborators in the United States, Italy and Spain. The prospective study material was composed of cDNA or gDNA derived from T cells, B-cell-depleted T cells, or PBMCs. HLA class I and class II types, where available, came from metadata supplied by the sample provider rather than from assay-based typing. Nearly every sample came with metadata listing a de-identified subject ID, COVID-19 status, age in years and sex. The repertoires were made available in a free public database intended to serve as a resource for research on the immune response to SARS-CoV-2. Subjects who had been exposed to COVID-19, were actively infected with it, or had recovered from it provided the deeply sampled blood TCRbeta repertoires that made up the dataset. Samples came from the ongoing ImmuneRACE study (first 160 participants) plus 1,254 subjects from 6 global collaborators. General study outcomes and caveats: The amount of clinical and demographic metadata varied by source and participant and was provided uncurated.

The table lists this clone with a count of one. The antigen it recognizes is unknown. The input lacks base qualities; no much larger clone sits a single base away. Whole blood was collected in K2EDTA tubes by collaborating institutions according to the institutions' own protocols. For TCRbeta analysis, collaborators shipped samples in one of three forms: frozen whole blood, isolated PBMCs, or DNA extracted from either of those sample types. The immunoSEQ Assay, a bias-controlled multiplex PCR, was used to amplify TCRbeta CDR3 regions from genomic DNA. In the original analysis: The number of nucleated cells in each sample was estimated by amplification of reference gene primers within the assay. To quantify the absolute abundance of each unique TCRbeta CDR3 rearrangement, sequence reads were collapsed and filtered. For each sample, productive Simpson clonality was calculated as the square root of Simpson's diversity index across productive rearrangements. This is the immuneACCESS table as TCRdb keeps it, with only in-frame sequences that have V and J called. A part of the clones is gone; compared with another copy, unresolved V genes explain less than half, and the rest is unexplained. That table furnishes V, J and clone size, whereas the DNA furnished D and trimming. The sample yields fewer than 120,000 clones; 82% were counted once. The biggest ten clones account for 15% to 20% of the sample.

Material: peripheral blood. The TCR sequence derives from an older woman with acute or convalescent COVID-19.

For the CDR3, the sequence is CSVGDRRNTEAFF. The DNA sequence is given as TGCAGCGTTGGGGACAGGAGGAACACTGAAGCTTTCTTT. The sequence joins TRBV29-1 to TRBJ1-1; 8 bases in between match TRBD1. After removal of 4 bases from V and 1 base from J, the junction retains 2 bases not matched to a gene. Counted from cysteine to phenylalanine, this CDR3 has 13 amino acids. Kept here is only the CDR3 DNA, which spans 39 bases and is read in frame from base 1. Via the germline V gene, CDR1 is SQVTM and CDR2 ANQGSEA. The reference TRBV29-1 and TRBJ1-1 proteins fill in what lies around the CDR3, so the full variable domain reads SAVISQKPSRDICQRGTSLTIQCQVDSQVTMMFWYRQQPGQSLTLIATANQGSEATYESGFVIDKFPISRPNLTFSTLTVSNMSPEDSSIYLCSVGDRRNTEAFFGQGTRLTVV.